These 6 T cell receptor beta chains share one sample of origin, sequenced in a study of T cell responses to AZD1222 COVID-19 vaccine. The protocol was immunoSEQ multiplex PCR, while the TCRdb copy is restricted to in-frame clones and leaves out a portion. In the table there are fewer than 150,000 clones, around 88% of which are singletons. Here the sequenced sample was peripheral blood, taken on day 0 of AZD1222 vaccination. These receptors came from an adult in good health.

This sequence joins TRBV9 and TRBJ1-2, with no clear D. The length of the CDR3 is 14 residues. Deletions cut 0 bases from V and 2 bases from J, with 8 bases between. Germline CDR1 reads SGDLS; CDR2 reads YYNGEE. The CDR3 bases are TGTGCCAGCAGCGTAGATGGCAGGAACTATGGCTACACCTTC. It codes for CASSVDGRNYGYTF. The entire variable domain, with the rest obtained from reference TRBV9 and TRBJ1-2, is as follows: DSGVTQTPKHLITATGQRVTLRCSPRSGDLSVYWYQQSLDQGLQFLIQYYNGEERAKGNILERFSAQQFPDLHSELNLSSLELGDSALYFCASSVDGRNYGYTFGSGTRLTVV.

The gene calls are TRBV5-4 and TRBJ1-6; D is uncertain. The CDR3 has 14 residues. Germline CDR1 and CDR2: SGHNT and YYREEE (reference sequence). Trimming removed 6 bases from V and 9 bases from J, with 16 bases in between. The CDR3 region has the DNA TGTGCCAGCAACAGTGGTGGAGAAGGTTCACCCCTCCACTTT. Its translation is CASNSGGEGSPLHF.

The J gene is TRBJ2-3, the V gene TRBV28; D might be TRBD1 (5 bases). Germline loops: CDR1 MDHEN, CDR2 SYDVKM. The CDR3 loop spans 15 amino acids. The germline V and J ends were trimmed by 6 bases and 6 bases, with 19 bases remaining between them. CDR3 protein: CASSSRDSLGDTQYF. As DNA, the CDR3 is TGTGCCAGCAGCTCCAGGGATAGTTTAGGCGATACGCAGTATTTT.

The V gene is TRBV5-6, the J gene TRBJ1-3, with D uncertain. The CDR3 has 14 amino acids. From germline, CDR1 is SGHDT and CDR2 YYEEEE. Trimming removed 4 bases at V and 6 bases at J, with 14 bases between. CDR3 protein: CASSPNDGLNTIYF. The CDR3 DNA is TGTGCCAGCAGCCCGAACGACGGGTTAAACACCATATATTTT.

This chain connects TRBV30 to TRBJ1-2, with TRBD1 matching 10 bases. Germline CDR1 reads GTSNPN; CDR2 reads SVGIG (reference sequence). The CDR3 consists of 17 residues. Trimming removed 3 bases from V and 3 bases from J; junction bases left unmatched: 13. CDR3: CAWSWATGGGRDYGYTF. CDR3 nucleotide sequence: TGTGCCTGGAGCTGGGCGACAGGGGGCGGTCGCGACTATGGCTACACCTTC.

The V and J genes are TRBV19 and TRBJ2-5, with D maybe TRBD2 (5 bases). CDR1 and CDR2 (germline): LNHDA, SQIVND (reference sequence). The length of the CDR3 is 15 residues. V was trimmed by 6 bases and J by 5 bases, leaving 19 bases between them. As DNA, the CDR3 is TGTGCCAGTAGCTCACTCAACGGGGTTCGGGAGACCCAGTACTTC. This encodes CASSSLNGVRETQYF.